The 10 T cell receptor beta chains given below trace back to one sample, sequenced in a study of persistence of HIV-infected CD4 T cells. Sequencing used immunoSEQ version 4 in survey mode. Profiling relied on immunoSEQ multiplex PCR, and the TCRdb table lists in-frame clones only, not all of them. The table includes 35,000 to 50,000 clones, roughly 92% detected once. Anti-CD3/anti-CD28 beads served as a nonspecific positive control stimulus. Sorting of responding CD4+ T cells relied on upregulated CD40 ligand together with CD69. No antigens are known for them. The sequenced sample was CD4+ T cells sorted from PBMCs after roughly 18-hour stimulation, obtained from a patient who received antiretroviral therapy. All receptors come from an adult man with HIV who was CMV-seropositive.

The chain uses TRBV28 and TRBJ1-1; 7 bases match TRBD1. The germline CDR1 and CDR2 sequences are MDHEN and SYDVKM. The CDR3 is 12 amino acids. The V gene end was trimmed by 1 base and the J gene end by 9 bases; junction bases not matched to a gene: 2. The CDR3 DNA reads TGTGCCAGCAGTTTATTGAGGGGGCAAGCTTTCTTT. Its protein product is CASSLLRGQAFF.

The gene calls are TRBV6-5 and TRBJ2-7; no firm D call. From germline, CDR1 is MNHEY and CDR2 SVGAGI. The CDR3 sequence is 11 residues long. Trimming cost V 5 bases and J 7 bases, with 9 bases left between them. CDR3 nucleotide sequence: TGTGCCAGCAGTAGCTTGGGGGAGCAGTACTTC. Translating gives CASSSLGEQYF.

This chain uses TRBV10-3 with TRBJ1-6, with D possibly matching TRBD1 (6 bases). Deletions cut 2 bases from V and 4 bases from J, with 6 bases between. The CDR3 is made up of 14 amino acids. CDR1 is ENHRY and CDR2 is SYGVKD in the germline V gene. CDR3 in DNA: TGTGCCATCAGTGAGGACAGGTATAATTCACCCCTCCACTTT. Its protein product is CAISEDRYNSPLHF.

The genes are TRBV7-9 and TRBJ2-1; a possible D gene is TRBD1 (6 bases). V was pared by 11 bases and J by 2 bases, with 10 bases between. The CDR3 spans 12 residues. Germline-derived CDR1 and CDR2 are SEHNR and FQNEAQ (reference sequence). This chain's CDR3 is CALAGAYNEQFF. The CDR3 nucleotides are TGTGCCTTGGCAGGGGCCTACAATGAGCAGTTCTTC.

The V call is TRBV9, the J call TRBJ2-1; a possible D gene is TRBD2 (6 bases). This CDR3 has 15 residues. Germline V lookup: CDR1 SGDLS, CDR2 YYNGEE. V lost 0 bases to trimming and J lost 3 bases, with 10 bases between them. This CDR3 is CASSVAGENYNEQFF. In DNA form, the CDR3 reads TGTGCCAGCAGCGTAGCGGGGGAAAACTACAATGAGCAGTTCTTC.

Points on this clone: Other DNA sequences in this specimen translate into the identical CDR3. This chain joins TRBV2 and TRBJ2-3; TRBD2 matches at 8 bases. The CDR3 spans 15 residues. CDR1 is SNHLY, CDR2 FYNNEI, per germline. V lost 6 bases, J lost 2 bases, and 7 bases stayed unmatched. The CDR3 here is CASSGAGGHTDTQYF. CDR3 sequence (DNA): TGTGCCAGCAGCGGGGCGGGAGGCCACACAGATACGCAGTATTTT.

The J gene is TRBJ1-2, the V gene TRBV5-1, with 11 bases aligning to TRBD1. The germline CDR1 and CDR2 sequences are SGHRS and YFSETQ. The length of the CDR3 is 16 residues. V trimming: 3 bases; J trimming: 8 bases; junction bases outside the gene matches: 12. CDR3: CASSWNPGQGDGGYTF. CDR3 nucleotide sequence: TGCGCCAGCAGCTGGAATCCGGGACAGGGGGACGGCGGCTACACCTTC.

Here the CDR3 DNA reads TGCGCCAGCAGCCCCGGAGATAACCTCAACACCGGGGAGCTGTTTTTT. It is translated as CASSPGDNLNTGELFF. V usage is TRBV5-1 and J usage is TRBJ2-2; D uncertain. Trimming removed 4 bases from V and 2 bases from J, with 15 bases in between. From germline, CDR1 is SGHRS and CDR2 YFSETQ. The CDR3 consists of 16 residues.

This clone was seen once. The rearrangement links TRBV19 to TRBJ1-2; no reliable D call. V was trimmed by 3 bases and J by 2 bases, leaving 10 bases between them. This CDR3 spans 14 amino acids. Germline V gene data show CDR1 as LNHDA and CDR2 as SQIVND (reference sequence). The DNA for the CDR3 is TGTGCCAGTAGTATTGAGGCAGACAACTATGGCTACACCTTC. Translating gives CASSIEADNYGYTF. Full variable domain (remainder filled in from reference TRBV19 and TRBJ1-2): DGGITQSPKYLFRKEGQNVTLSCEQNLNHDAMYWYRQDPGQGLRLIYYSQIVNDFQKGDIAEGYSVSREKKESFPLTVTSAQKNPTAFYLCASSIEADNYGYTFGSGTRLTVV.

The chain joins TRBV7-2 to TRBJ1-2; no clear D. The CDR3 has 16 residues. Trimming stripped 1 base from V and 1 base from J, with 13 bases between. Looked up from germline, CDR1 is SGHTA and CDR2 is FQGNSA. CDR3 region: CASSLGGIGSNYGYTF. CDR3 coding DNA: TGTGCCAGCAGCTTAGGCGGGATAGGCAGTAACTATGGCTACACCTTC.